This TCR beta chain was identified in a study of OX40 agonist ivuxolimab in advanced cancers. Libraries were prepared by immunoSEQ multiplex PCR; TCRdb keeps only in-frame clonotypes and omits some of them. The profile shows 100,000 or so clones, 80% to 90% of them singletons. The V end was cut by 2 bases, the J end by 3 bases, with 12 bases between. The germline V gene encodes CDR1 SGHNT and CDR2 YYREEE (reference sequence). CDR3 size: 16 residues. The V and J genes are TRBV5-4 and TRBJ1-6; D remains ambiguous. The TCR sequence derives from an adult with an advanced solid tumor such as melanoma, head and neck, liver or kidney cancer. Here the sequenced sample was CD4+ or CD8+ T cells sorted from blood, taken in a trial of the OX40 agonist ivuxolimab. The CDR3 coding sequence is TGTGCCAGCAGCTTCGGAACGGAAGGCTATAATTCACCCCTCCACTTT. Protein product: CASSFGTEGYNSPLHF.